This T cell receptor beta chain comes out of a study of blood T cell repertoires in COVID-19. Study in general: Samples of COVID-19 (acute and convalescent) were obtained from the United States, Italy and Spain. In each case, the material was cDNA or gDNA derived from T cells, B-cell-depleted T cells, or PBMCs.

Study processing details: Scientists estimated how many nucleated cells there were by amplifying reference gene primers. Method: immunoSEQ multiplex PCR; TCRdb's copy keeps in-frame clones and lacks some. Clone size and the V and J calls come from that table; the DNA yielded D and trimming. Of some 380,000 clones listed, 90% are singletons. The germline CDR1 and CDR2 sequences are SEHNR and FQNEAQ (reference sequence). The length of the CDR3 is 14 residues. V lost 1 base to trimming and J lost 2 bases, with 8 bases between them. The sample comprised peripheral blood. This chain uses TRBV7-9 with TRBJ1-1, with D possibly matching TRBD1 (6 bases). The receptor comes from a young man with active or convalescent COVID-19. The chain's CDR3 is CASSLEDRNTEAFF. Here the CDR3 DNA reads TGTGCCAGCAGCTTAGAGGACAGAAACACTGAAGCTTTCTTT. The variable domain in full, completed from reference TRBV7-9 and TRBJ1-1, reads DTGVSQNPRHKITKRGQNVTFRCDPISEHNRLYWYRQTLGQGPEFLTYFQNEAQLEKSRLLSDRFSAERPKGSFSTLEIQRTEQGDSAMYLCASSLEDRNTEAFFGQGTRLTVV.